This TCR beta chain originates from a study of blood T cell repertoires in COVID-19. Some clones are missing from TCRdb's copy, which holds only in-frame ones; the method was immunoSEQ multiplex PCR. Here the sample spans around 200,000 clones, 86% being singletons. Germline CDR1 SGHNT, CDR2 YENEEA. CDR3 size: 13 residues. V lost 5 bases and J lost 3; bases outside the gene matches: 3. The J gene is TRBJ1-2, the V gene TRBV11-3, with 7 nucleotides matching TRBD1. Sequencing used peripheral blood. This receptor was taken from a woman aged 45-59 years with acute or convalescent COVID-19. CDR3: CASSLGTDYGYTF. In nucleotides, the CDR3 is TGTGCCAGCAGCCTCGGGACAGACTATGGCTACACCTTC. Together with reference TRBV11-3 and TRBJ1-2, the CDR3 gives the full variable domain: EAGVVQSPRYKIIEKKQPVAFWCNPISGHNTLYWYLQNLGQGPELLIRYENEEAVDDSQLPKDRFSAERLKGVDSTLKIQPAELGDSAVYLCASSLGTDYGYTFGSGTRLTVV.